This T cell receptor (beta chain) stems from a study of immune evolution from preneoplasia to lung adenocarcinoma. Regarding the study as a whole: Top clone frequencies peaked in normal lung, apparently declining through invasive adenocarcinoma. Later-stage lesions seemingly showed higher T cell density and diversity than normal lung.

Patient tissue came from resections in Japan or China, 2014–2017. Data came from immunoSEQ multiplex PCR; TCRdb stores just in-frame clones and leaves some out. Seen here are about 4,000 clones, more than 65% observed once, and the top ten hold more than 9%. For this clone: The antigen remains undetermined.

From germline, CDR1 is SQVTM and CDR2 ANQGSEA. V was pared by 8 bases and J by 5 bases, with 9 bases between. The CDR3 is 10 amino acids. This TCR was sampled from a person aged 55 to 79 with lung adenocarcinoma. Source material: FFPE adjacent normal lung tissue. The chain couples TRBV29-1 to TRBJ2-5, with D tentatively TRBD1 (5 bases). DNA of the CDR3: TGCAGCACCAGGGTGGAGACCCAGTACTTC. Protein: CSTRVETQYF.